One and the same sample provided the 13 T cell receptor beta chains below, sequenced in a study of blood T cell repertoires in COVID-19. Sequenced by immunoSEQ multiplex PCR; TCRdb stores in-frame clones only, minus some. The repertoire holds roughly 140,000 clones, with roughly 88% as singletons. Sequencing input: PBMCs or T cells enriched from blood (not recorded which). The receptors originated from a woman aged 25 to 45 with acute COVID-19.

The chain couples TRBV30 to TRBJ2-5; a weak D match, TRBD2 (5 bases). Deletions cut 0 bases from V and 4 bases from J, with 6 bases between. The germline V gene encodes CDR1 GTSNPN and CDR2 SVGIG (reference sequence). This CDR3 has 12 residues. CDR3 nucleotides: TGTGCCTGGAGTGTAGGAGGAGAGACCCAGTACTTC. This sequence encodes CAWSVGGETQYF. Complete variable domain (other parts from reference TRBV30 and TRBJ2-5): SQTIHQWPATLVQPVGSPLSLECTVEGTSNPNLYWYRQAAGRGLQLLFYSVGIGQISSEVPQNLSASRPQDRQFILSSKKLLLSDSGFYLCAWSVGGETQYFGPGTRLLVL.

The CDR3 loop is CASSLRGNQETQYF. For the CDR3, the DNA is TGTGCCAGCAGCTTACGGGGGAATCAGGAGACCCAGTACTTC. The rearrangement joins TRBV7-2 to TRBJ2-5, with D maybe TRBD2 (6 bases). In germline, CDR1 is SGHTA, CDR2 FQGNSA. The V end lost 2 bases, the J end lost 5 bases, and 12 bases lay between the germline ends. The CDR3 is made up of 14 amino acids.

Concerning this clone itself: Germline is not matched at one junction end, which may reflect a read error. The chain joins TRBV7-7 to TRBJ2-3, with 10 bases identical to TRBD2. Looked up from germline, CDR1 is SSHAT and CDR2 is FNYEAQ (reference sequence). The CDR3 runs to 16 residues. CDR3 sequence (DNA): TGTGCTAGCAGCTTAGGAGCGGGAGGGAGCACAGATACGCAGTATTTT. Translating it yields CASSLGAGGSTDTQYF.

CDR3 DNA: TGTGCCAGCCGCGGTCGCGGGGTCGCTGAAGCTTTCTTT. Translated: CASRGRGVAEAFF. This chain connects TRBV5-8 to TRBJ1-1; no reliable D call. The CDR3 loop spans 13 amino acids. The germline V and J ends were trimmed by 7 bases and 6 bases, with 16 bases remaining between them. Germline V gene data show CDR1 as SGHTS and CDR2 as YDEGEE.

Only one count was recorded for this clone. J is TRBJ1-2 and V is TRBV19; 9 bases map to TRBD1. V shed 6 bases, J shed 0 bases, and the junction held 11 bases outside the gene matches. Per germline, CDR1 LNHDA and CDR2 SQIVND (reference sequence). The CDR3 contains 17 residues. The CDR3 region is CASSEPGQGLSNYGYTF. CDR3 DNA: TGTGCCAGTAGCGAACCGGGACAGGGACTATCTAACTATGGCTACACCTTC.

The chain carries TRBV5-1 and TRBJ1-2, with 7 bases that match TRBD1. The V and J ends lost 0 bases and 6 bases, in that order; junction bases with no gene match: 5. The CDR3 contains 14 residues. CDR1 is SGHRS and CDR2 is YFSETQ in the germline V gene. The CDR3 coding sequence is TGCGCCAGCAGCTTGGGACAGGGTTTGGATGGCTACACCTTC. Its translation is CASSLGQGLDGYTF.

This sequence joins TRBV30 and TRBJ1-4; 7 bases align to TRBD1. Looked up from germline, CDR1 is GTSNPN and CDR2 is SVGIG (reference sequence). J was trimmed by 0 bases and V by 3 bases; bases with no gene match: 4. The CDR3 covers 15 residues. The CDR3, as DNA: TGTGCCTGGAGCCGGACAGGACCAACTAATGAAAAACTGTTTTTT. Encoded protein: CAWSRTGPTNEKLFF.

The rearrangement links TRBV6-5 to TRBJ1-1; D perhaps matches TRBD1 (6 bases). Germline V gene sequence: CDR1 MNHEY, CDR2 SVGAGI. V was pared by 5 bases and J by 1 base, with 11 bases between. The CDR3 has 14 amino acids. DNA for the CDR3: TGTGCCAGCAGTCCAGGACAGAAGAACACTGAAGCTTTCTTT. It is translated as CASSPGQKNTEAFF.

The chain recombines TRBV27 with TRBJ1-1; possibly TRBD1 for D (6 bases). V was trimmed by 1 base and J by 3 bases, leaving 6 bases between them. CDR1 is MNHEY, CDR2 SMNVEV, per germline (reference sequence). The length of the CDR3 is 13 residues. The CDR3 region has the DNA TGTGCCAGCAGTTTATACAGGGACACTGAAGCTTTCTTT. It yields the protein CASSLYRDTEAFF.

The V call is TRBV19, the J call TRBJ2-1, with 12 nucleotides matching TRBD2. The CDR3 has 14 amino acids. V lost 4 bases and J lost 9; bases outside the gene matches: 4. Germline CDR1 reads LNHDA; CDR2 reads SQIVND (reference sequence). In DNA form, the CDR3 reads TGTGCCAGTAGTAGACTAGCGGGAGAAACTGAGCAGTTCTTC. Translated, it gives CASSRLAGETEQFF. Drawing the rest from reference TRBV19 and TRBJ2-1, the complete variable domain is DGGITQSPKYLFRKEGQNVTLSCEQNLNHDAMYWYRQDPGQGLRLIYYSQIVNDFQKGDIAEGYSVSREKKESFPLTVTSAQKNPTAFYLCASSRLAGETEQFFGPGTRLTVL.

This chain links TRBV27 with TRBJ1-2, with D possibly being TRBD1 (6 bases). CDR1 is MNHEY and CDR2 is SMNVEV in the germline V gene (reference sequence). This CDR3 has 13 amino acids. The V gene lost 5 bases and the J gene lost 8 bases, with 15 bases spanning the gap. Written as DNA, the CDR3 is TGTGCCAGCAGTCCCCGACAGGCACCCGGCTACACCTTC. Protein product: CASSPRQAPGYTF.

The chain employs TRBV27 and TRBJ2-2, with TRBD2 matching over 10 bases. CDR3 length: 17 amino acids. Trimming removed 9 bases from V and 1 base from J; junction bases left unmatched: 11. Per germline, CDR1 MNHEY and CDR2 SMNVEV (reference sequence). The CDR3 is CASRNRAGGLNTGELFF. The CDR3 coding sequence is TGTGCCAGTAGAAATCGAGCGGGGGGGTTGAACACCGGGGAGCTGTTTTTT.

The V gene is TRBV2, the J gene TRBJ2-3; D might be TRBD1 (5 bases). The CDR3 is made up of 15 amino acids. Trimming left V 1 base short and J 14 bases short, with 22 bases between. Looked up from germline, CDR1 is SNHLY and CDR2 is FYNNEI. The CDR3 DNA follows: TGTGCCAGCAGTGAAGGGCCCAGGGTTTCCCCGGACCCGTATTTT. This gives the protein CASSEGPRVSPDPYF.